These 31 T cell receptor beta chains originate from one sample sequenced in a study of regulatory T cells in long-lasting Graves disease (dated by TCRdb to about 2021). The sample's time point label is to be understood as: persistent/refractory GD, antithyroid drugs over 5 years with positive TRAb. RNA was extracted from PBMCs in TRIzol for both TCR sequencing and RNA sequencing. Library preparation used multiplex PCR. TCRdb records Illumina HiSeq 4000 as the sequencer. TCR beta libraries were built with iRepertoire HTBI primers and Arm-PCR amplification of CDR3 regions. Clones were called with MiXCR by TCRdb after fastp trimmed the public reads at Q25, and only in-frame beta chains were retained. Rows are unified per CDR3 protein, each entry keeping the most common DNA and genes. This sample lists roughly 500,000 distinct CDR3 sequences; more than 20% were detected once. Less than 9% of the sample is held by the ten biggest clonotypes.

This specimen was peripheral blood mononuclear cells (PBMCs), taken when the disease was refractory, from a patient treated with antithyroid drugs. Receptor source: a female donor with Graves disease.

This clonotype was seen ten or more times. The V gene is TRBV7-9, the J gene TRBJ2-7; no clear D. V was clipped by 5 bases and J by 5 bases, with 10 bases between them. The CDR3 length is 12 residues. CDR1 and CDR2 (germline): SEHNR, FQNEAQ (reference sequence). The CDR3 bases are TGTGCCAGCAGCGGGGTAGGGAACGAGCAGTACTTC. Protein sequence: CASSGVGNEQYF.

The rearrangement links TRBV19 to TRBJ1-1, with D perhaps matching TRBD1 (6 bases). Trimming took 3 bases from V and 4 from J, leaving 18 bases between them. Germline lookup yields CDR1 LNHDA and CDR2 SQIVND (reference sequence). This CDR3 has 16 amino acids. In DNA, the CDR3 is TGTGCCAGTAGTATCCTTCCTACAGGGAGTCGCACTGAAGCTTTCTTT. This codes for CASSILPTGSRTEAFF.

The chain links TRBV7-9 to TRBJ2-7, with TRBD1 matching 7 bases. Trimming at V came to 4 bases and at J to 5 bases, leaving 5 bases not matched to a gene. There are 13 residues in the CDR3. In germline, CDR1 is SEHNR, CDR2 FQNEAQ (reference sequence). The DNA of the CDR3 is TGTGCCAGCAGCTACAGGGGTCTGGACGAGCAGTACTTC. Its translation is CASSYRGLDEQYF.

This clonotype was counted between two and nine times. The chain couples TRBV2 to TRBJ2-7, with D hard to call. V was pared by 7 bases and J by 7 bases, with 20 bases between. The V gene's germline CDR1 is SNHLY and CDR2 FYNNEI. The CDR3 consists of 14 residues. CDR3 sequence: CASNTAEIGWEQYF. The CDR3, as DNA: TGTGCCAGCAACACAGCCGAGATTGGGTGGGAGCAGTACTTC.

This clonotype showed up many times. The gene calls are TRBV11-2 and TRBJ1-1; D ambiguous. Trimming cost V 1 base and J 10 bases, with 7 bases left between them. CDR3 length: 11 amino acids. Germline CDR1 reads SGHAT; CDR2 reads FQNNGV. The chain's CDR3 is CASSLGAGAFF. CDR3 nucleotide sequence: TGTGCCAGCAGCTTAGGAGCAGGAGCTTTCTTT.

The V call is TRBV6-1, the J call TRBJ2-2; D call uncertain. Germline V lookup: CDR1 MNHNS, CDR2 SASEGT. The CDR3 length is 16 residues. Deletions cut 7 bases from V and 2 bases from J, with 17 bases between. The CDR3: CASKLIPPPNTGELFF. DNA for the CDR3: TGTGCCAGCAAATTGATCCCCCCGCCAAACACCGGGGAGCTGTTTTTT.

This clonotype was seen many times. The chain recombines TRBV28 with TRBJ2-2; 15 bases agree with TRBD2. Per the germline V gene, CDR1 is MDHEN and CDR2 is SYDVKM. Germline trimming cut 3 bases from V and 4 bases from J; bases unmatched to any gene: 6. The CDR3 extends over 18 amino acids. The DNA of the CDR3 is TGTGCCAGCAGTTTCCCGGGACTAGCGGGAGGTGGCACCGGGGAGCTGTTTTTT. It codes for CASSFPGLAGGGTGELFF.

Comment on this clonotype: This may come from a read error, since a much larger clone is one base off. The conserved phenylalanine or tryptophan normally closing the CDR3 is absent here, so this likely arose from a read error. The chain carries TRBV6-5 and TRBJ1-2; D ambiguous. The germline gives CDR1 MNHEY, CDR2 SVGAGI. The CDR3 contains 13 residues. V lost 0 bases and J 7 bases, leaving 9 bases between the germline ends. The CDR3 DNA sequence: TGTGCCAGCAGTTACTCTGGGGAGACTGGCTACACCCTC. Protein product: CASSYSGETGYTL.

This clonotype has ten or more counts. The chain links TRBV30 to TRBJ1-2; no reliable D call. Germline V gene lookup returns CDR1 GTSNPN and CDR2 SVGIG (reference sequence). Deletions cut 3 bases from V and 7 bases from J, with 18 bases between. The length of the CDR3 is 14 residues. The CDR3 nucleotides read TGTGCCTGGAGGAAGGCCAGCCGAACGGGTGGCTACACCTTC. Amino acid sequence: CAWRKASRTGGYTF.

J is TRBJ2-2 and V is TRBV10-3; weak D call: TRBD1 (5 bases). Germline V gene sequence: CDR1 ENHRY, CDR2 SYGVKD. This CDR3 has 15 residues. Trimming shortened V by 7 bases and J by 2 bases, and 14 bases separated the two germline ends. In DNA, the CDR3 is TGTGCCATCAAGGTACAAGGGGCAAACACCGGGGAGCTGTTTTTT. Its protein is CAIKVQGANTGELFF.

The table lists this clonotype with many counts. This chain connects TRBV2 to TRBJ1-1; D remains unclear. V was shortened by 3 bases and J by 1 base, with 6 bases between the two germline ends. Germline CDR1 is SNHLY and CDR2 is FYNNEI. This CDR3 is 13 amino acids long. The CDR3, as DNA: TGTGCCAGCAGTGATTGGGCGAACACTGAAGCTTTCTTT. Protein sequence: CASSDWANTEAFF. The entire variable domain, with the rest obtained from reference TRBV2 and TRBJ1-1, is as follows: EPEVTQTPSHQVTQMGQEVILRCVPISNHLYFYWYRQILGQKVEFLVSFYNNEISEKSEIFDDQFSVERPDGSNFTLKIRSTKLEDSAMYFCASSDWANTEAFFGQGTRLTVV.

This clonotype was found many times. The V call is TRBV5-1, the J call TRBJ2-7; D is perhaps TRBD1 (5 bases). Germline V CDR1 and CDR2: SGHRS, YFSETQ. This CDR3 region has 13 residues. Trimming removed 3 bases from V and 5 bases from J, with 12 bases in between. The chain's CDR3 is CASSSGSWDEQYF. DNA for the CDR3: TGCGCCAGCAGCTCAGGGTCTTGGGACGAGCAGTACTTC.

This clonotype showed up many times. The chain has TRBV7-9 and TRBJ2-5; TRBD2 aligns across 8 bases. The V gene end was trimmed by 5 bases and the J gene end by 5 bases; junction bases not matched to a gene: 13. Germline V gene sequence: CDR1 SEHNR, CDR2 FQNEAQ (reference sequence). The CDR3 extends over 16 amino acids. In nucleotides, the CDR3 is TGTGCCAGCAGCCGTCCCGGGACTAGAGATTCGGAGACCCAGTACTTC. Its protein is CASSRPGTRDSETQYF.

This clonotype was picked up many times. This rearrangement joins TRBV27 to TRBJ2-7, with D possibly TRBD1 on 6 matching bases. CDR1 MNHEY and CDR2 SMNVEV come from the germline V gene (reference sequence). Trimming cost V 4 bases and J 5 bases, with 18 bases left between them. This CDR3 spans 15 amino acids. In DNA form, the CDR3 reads TGTGCCAGCAGTTCCCCCCTACAGGGACGGAACGAGCAGTACTTC. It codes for CASSSPLQGRNEQYF.

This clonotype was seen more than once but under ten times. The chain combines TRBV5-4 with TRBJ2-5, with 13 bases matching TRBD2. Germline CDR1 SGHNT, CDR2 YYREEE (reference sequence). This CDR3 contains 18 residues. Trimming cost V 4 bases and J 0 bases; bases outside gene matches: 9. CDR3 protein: CASSAGLAGVAHQETQYF. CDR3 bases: TGTGCCAGCAGCGCCGGACTAGCGGGAGTAGCCCACCAAGAGACCCAGTACTTC.

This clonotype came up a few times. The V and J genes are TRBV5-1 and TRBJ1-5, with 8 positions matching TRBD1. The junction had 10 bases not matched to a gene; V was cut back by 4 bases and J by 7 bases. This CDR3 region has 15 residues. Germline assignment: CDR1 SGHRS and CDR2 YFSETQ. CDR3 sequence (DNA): TGCGCCAGCAGCCCCGAGACAGGGGTCTACCAGCCCCAGCATTTT. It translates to CASSPETGVYQPQHF.

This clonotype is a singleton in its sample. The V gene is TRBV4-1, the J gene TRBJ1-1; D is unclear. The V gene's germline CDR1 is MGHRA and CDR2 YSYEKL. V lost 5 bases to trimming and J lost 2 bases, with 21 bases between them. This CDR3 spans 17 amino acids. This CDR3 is CASSYPIMFSRNTEAFF. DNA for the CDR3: TGCGCCAGCAGCTACCCGATTATGTTTTCTAGAAACACTGAAGCTTTCTTT.

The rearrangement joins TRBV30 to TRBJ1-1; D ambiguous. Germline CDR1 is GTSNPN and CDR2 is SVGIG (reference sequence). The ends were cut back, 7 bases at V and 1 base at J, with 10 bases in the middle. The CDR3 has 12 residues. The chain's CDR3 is CAFRRANTEAFF. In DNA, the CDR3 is TGTGCCTTCAGACGGGCGAACACTGAAGCTTTCTTT. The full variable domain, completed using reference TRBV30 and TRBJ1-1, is SQTIHQWPATLVQPVGSPLSLECTVEGTSNPNLYWYRQAAGRGLQLLFYSVGIGQISSEVPQNLSASRPQDRQFILSSKKLLLSDSGFYLCAFRRANTEAFFGQGTRLTVV.

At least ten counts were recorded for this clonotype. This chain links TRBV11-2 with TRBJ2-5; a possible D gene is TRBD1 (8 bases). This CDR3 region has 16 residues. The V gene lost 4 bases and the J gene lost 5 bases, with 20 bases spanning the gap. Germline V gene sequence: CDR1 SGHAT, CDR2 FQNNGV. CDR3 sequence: CASSSHLRGRGETQYF. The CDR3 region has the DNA TGTGCCAGCAGCTCCCATCTCAGGGGGCGGGGGGAGACCCAGTACTTC.

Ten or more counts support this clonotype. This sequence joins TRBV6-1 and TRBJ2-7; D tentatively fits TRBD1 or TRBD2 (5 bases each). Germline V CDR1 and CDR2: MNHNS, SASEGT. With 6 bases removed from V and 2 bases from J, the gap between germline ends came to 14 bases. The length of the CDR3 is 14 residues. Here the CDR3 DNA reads TGTGCCAGCAGACCGGGACGCGACGCCTACGAGCAGTACTTC. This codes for CASRPGRDAYEQYF.

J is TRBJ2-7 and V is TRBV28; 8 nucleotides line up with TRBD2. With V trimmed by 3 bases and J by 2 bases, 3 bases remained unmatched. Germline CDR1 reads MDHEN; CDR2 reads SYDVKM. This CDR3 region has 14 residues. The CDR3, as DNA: TGTGCCAGCAGTTTTCAGGGACTAGCCTACGAGCAGTACTTC. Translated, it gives CASSFQGLAYEQYF.

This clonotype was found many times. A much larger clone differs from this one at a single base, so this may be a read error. In DNA, the CDR3 is TGTGCCAGCACCCGAAACACTGAAGCTTTCTTT. It specifies CASTRNTEAFF. The rearrangement links TRBV6-1 to TRBJ1-1; no firm D call. CDR3 length equals 11 residues. Trimming left V 7 bases short and J 2 bases short, with 5 bases between. Germline-derived CDR1 and CDR2 are MNHNS and SASEGT.

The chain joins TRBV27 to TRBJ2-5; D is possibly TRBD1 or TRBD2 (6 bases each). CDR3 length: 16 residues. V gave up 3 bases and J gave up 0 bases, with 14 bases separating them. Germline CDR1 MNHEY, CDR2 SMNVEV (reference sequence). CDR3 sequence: CASSFSGDTYQETQYF. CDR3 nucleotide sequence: TGTGCCAGCAGTTTCTCGGGGGACACGTACCAAGAGACCCAGTACTTC.

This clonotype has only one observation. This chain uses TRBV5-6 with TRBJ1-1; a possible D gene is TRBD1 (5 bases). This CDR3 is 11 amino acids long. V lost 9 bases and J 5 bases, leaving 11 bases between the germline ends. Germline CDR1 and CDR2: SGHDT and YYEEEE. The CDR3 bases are TGTGCCACCCCGGGGGGGACTGAAGCTTTCTTT. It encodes CATPGGTEAFF. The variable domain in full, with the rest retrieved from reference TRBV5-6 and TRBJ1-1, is DAGVTQSPTHLIKTRGQQVTLRCSPKSGHDTVSWYQQALGQGPQFIFQYYEEEERQRGNFPDRFSGHQFPNYSSELNVNALLLGDSALYLCATPGGTEAFFGQGTRLTVV.

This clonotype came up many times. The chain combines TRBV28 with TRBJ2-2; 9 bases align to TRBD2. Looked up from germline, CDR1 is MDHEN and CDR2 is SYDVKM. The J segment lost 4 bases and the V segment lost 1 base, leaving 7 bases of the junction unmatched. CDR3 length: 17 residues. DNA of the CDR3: TGTGCCAGCAGTTTATTGGGTGGGACTAGCAGCACCGGGGAGCTGTTTTTT. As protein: CASSLLGGTSSTGELFF.

CDR3 nucleotides: TGTGCCACCAGCAGAGATGAGTCACTAGCGGTTTACAATGAGCAGTTCTTC. As protein: CATSRDESLAVYNEQFF. The genes are TRBV15 and TRBJ2-1; 8 bases line up with TRBD2. Germline V gene sequence: CDR1 LNHNV, CDR2 YYDKDF (reference sequence). The V gene end was trimmed by 0 bases and the J gene end by 4 bases; junction bases not matched to a gene: 8. This CDR3 is 17 amino acids long.

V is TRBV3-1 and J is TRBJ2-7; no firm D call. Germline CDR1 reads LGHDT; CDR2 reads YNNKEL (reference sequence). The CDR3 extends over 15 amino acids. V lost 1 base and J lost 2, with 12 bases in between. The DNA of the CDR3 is TGTGCCAGCAGCCAAGGTTCGGGTATGGCCTACGAGCAGTACTTC. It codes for CASSQGSGMAYEQYF.

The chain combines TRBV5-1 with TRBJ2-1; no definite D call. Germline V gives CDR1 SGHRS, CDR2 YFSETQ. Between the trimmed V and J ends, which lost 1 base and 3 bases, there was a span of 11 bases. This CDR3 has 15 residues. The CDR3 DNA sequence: TGCGCCAGCAGCTTGACTGGCCAGAGCTACAATGAGCAGTTCTTC. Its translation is CASSLTGQSYNEQFF.

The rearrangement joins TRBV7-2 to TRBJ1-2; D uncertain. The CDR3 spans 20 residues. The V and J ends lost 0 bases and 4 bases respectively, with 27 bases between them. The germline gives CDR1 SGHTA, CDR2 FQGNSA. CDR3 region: CASSLAVAVRSTEWGYGYTF. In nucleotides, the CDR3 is TGTGCCAGCAGCTTAGCGGTGGCAGTTCGAAGTACGGAGTGGGGCTATGGCTACACCTTC.

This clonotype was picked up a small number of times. The CDR3 sequence: CASSHAGINTEAFF. CDR3 nucleotide sequence: TGTGCCAGCAGCCACGCAGGGATCAACACTGAAGCTTTCTTT. The chain employs TRBV7-9 and TRBJ1-1; TRBD1 might be the D (5 bases). This CDR3 has 14 residues. Germline V gives CDR1 SEHNR, CDR2 FQNEAQ (reference sequence). V was pared by 5 bases and J by 2 bases, with 12 bases between.

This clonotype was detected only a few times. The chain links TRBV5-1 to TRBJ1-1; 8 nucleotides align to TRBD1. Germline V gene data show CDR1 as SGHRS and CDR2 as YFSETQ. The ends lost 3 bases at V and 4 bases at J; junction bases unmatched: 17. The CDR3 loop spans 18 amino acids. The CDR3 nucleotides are TGCGCCAGCAGCTATTCACATGGGGCAGGGGGCTTGAGCACTGAAGCTTTCTTT. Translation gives CASSYSHGAGGLSTEAFF.